The clone carrying this T cell receptor beta chain was seen a few times. This entry is derived from a study of blood T cell repertoires in COVID-19. Study at large: COVID-19 samples collected from the United States, Italy and Spain covered acute and convalescent phases.

In the original processing: Nucleated cell counts were estimated from reference gene primer amplification. Some clones are missing from TCRdb's copy, which holds only in-frame ones; the method was immunoSEQ multiplex PCR. Clone size and the V and J calls come from that table; the DNA yielded D and trimming. This table holds about 89,000 clones, 86% found once. Sequenced material: peripheral blood. This TCR derives from a man older than 75 with active or convalescent COVID-19.

CDR3 amino acids: CASSPGLAGTYEQYF. The CDR3 nucleotides read TGTGCCAGCAGCCCAGGACTAGCGGGGACTTACGAGCAGTACTTC. V usage is TRBV11-1 and J usage is TRBJ2-7; TRBD2 matches at 12 bases. Germline V CDR1 and CDR2: SGHAT, FQDESV (reference sequence). J was trimmed by 4 bases and V by 5 bases; bases with no gene match: 6. The CDR3 totals 15 residues.